This passage covers 23 T cell receptor beta chains from one sample sequenced in a study of OX40 agonist ivuxolimab in advanced cancers. TCRdb's copy holds only in-frame clones and misses some; the assay was immunoSEQ multiplex PCR. The profile covers tens of thousands of clones, with roughly three quarters appearing a single time and about 15% taken by the ten largest. The source material was CD4+ or CD8+ T cells sorted from blood, sampled in a trial of the OX40 agonist ivuxolimab. The receptors were sampled from an adult with an advanced solid tumor such as melanoma, head and neck, liver or kidney cancer.

J is TRBJ1-5 and V is TRBV2, with D possibly TRBD1 on 5 matching bases. This CDR3 comprises 14 residues. Germline assignment: CDR1 SNHLY and CDR2 FYNNEI. V was trimmed by 4 bases and J by 1 base, leaving 8 bases between them. The CDR3 protein is CASSGQRSNQPQHF. CDR3 bases: TGTGCCAGCAGTGGACAGCGGAGCAATCAGCCCCAGCATTTT.

V gene TRBV20-1 combines with J gene TRBJ2-7, with D possibly being TRBD1 (6 bases). Germline loops: CDR1 DFQATT, CDR2 SNEGSKA (reference sequence). The CDR3 is 11 amino acids. V shed 6 bases and J shed 4 bases, with 10 bases lying between them. CDR3 DNA: TGCAGTGCAGGAACAGGGTACGAGCAGTACTTC. This sequence encodes CSAGTGYEQYF.

The chain couples TRBV5-4 to TRBJ2-7, with D possibly being TRBD1 (5 bases). Trimming shortened V by 3 bases and J by 3 bases, and 7 bases separated the two germline ends. Germline CDR1 and CDR2: SGHNT and YYREEE (reference sequence). The CDR3 length is 12 residues. CDR3 in DNA: TGTGCCAGCAGCTGGGGCGGCTACGAGCAGTACTTC. It is translated as CASSWGGYEQYF.

The genes are TRBV28 and TRBJ1-6; D ambiguous. The CDR3 covers 12 residues. Germline CDR1 MDHEN, CDR2 SYDVKM. Deletions cut 5 bases from V and 8 bases from J, with 7 bases between. The DNA of the CDR3 is TGTGCCAGCAGTCCCCCCGATTCACCCCTCCACTTT. Amino acids: CASSPPDSPLHF.

J is TRBJ2-7 and V is TRBV7-9; TRBD2 matches 10 bases. The CDR3 sequence is 15 residues long. Germline V gene data show CDR1 as SEHNR and CDR2 as FQNEAQ (reference sequence). V dropped 2 bases and J dropped 5; count of bases not matched to a gene: 6. The CDR3 protein is CASSLNSGGAHEQYF. In DNA form, the CDR3 reads TGTGCCAGCAGCTTAAACAGCGGGGGGGCCCACGAGCAGTACTTC.

This clone was recorded a few times. The rearrangement joins TRBV29-1 to TRBJ1-2; no definite D call. The V gene lost 3 bases and the J gene lost 5 bases, with 4 bases spanning the gap. Germline assignment: CDR1 SQVTM and CDR2 ANQGSEA. This CDR3 is built from 10 residues. Here the CDR3 reads CSVEQYGYTF. In nucleotides, the CDR3 is TGCAGCGTTGAGCAGTATGGCTACACCTTC.

The chain uses TRBV10-3 and TRBJ1-1; D is undetermined. Between the trimmed V and J ends, which lost 6 bases and 4 bases, there was a span of 12 bases. This CDR3 has 13 residues. In germline, CDR1 is ENHRY, CDR2 SYGVKD. The CDR3 nucleotides read TGTGCCATCAGCGAGATTGTAGGCACTGAAGCTTTCTTT. It yields the protein CAISEIVGTEAFF.

The chain uses TRBV13 and TRBJ1-1; the D is unclear. The germline V and J ends were trimmed by 6 bases and 5 bases, with 16 bases remaining between them. Germline V CDR1 and CDR2: PRHDT, FYEKMQ (reference sequence). This CDR3 has 14 residues. The CDR3 DNA reads as TGTGCCAGCAGGTATATTCCGGCAATGACTGAAGCTTTCTTT. Amino acids: CASRYIPAMTEAFF.

This clone turned up a few times. This rearrangement joins TRBV6-1 to TRBJ2-2, with D maybe TRBD1 (6 bases). This CDR3 region has 14 residues. The germline V gene has CDR1 MNHNS and CDR2 SASEGT. V was cut by 8 bases and J by 0 bases, with 10 bases left in between. The CDR3 loop is CASQNRANTGELFF. In DNA form, the CDR3 reads TGTGCCAGCCAGAACAGGGCGAACACCGGGGAGCTGTTTTTT.

This rearrangement joins TRBV7-2 to TRBJ2-5; D possibly corresponds to TRBD2 (5 bases). The V and J ends lost 4 bases and 5 bases respectively, with 17 bases between them. The CDR3 is made up of 15 amino acids. Looked up from germline, CDR1 is SGHTA and CDR2 is FQGNSA. CDR3 nucleotide sequence: TGTGCCAGCAGCTCCGGACTTTTGATCAGGGAGACCCAGTACTTC. Translated, it gives CASSSGLLIRETQYF.

This rearrangement joins TRBV6-5 to TRBJ1-2, with D maybe TRBD1 (5 bases). V lost 7 bases and J lost 2, with 11 bases in between. CDR3 length: 13 residues. The V gene's germline CDR1 is MNHEY and CDR2 SVGAGI. CDR3 coding DNA: TGTGCCAGCACTTCAGACAGAAACTATGGCTACACCTTC. Translation gives CASTSDRNYGYTF.

A note on this clone: Other nucleotide sequences from this sample produce the same CDR3. This chain joins TRBV9 and TRBJ2-7; 7 positions match TRBD1. V trimming: 0 bases; J trimming: 2 bases; junction bases outside the gene matches: 5. Germline V gene data show CDR1 as SGDLS and CDR2 as YYNGEE. CDR3 size: 15 residues. Written as DNA, the CDR3 is TGTGCCAGCAGCGTAGGAGGGACAGAAGCCTACGAGCAGTACTTC. It specifies CASSVGGTEAYEQYF.

The rearrangement uses TRBV25-1 and TRBJ1-1, with 8 bases aligning to TRBD1. V was pared by 3 bases and J by 1 base, with 4 bases of the junction left unmatched. From germline, CDR1 is MGHDK and CDR2 SYGVNS. The CDR3 consists of 15 residues. CDR3 loop: CASSDPGTGNTEAFF. The CDR3 DNA follows: TGTGCCAGCAGTGATCCCGGGACAGGGAACACTGAAGCTTTCTTT. Using reference TRBV25-1 and TRBJ1-1 for the parts outside the CDR3, the full variable domain is EADIYQTPRYLVIGTGKKITLECSQTMGHDKMYWYQQDPGMELHLIHYSYGVNSTEKGDLSSESTVSRIRTEHFPLTLESARPSHTSQYLCASSDPGTGNTEAFFGQGTRLTVV.

This clone was detected once. The chain couples TRBV6-5 to TRBJ2-7; maybe TRBD1 (6 bases). Germline CDR1 reads MNHEY; CDR2 reads SVGAGI. Trimming left V 2 bases short and J 7 bases short, with 15 bases between. The CDR3 length is 14 residues. CDR3 loop: CASSYGTRGWEQYF. CDR3 DNA sequence: TGTGCCAGCAGTTACGGGACGAGGGGGTGGGAGCAGTACTTC.

This rearrangement joins TRBV4-1 to TRBJ1-1; D is unresolved. The CDR3 is 14 amino acids. Trimming stripped 6 bases from V and 0 bases from J, with 11 bases between. The germline V gene has CDR1 MGHRA and CDR2 YSYEKL. CDR3 in DNA: TGCGCCAGCAGGAACAGACTTATGAACACTGAAGCTTTCTTT. Its translation is CASRNRLMNTEAFF.

This chain joins TRBV19 and TRBJ2-7; 11 nucleotides align to TRBD2. There are 20 residues in the CDR3. V dropped 5 bases and J dropped 3; count of bases not matched to a gene: 21. The germline gives CDR1 LNHDA, CDR2 SQIVND (reference sequence). Written as DNA, the CDR3 is TGTGCCAGTAGTCCTAGCGGAGGGGAGTGGGGACTAGCGGAGTTCTACGAGCAGTACTTC. Its protein is CASSPSGGEWGLAEFYEQYF.

The chain has TRBV18 and TRBJ2-1; tentative D call: TRBD2 (5 bases). This CDR3 is built from 17 residues. Per germline, CDR1 KGHSH and CDR2 LQKENI. V lost 0 bases and J 8 bases, leaving 20 bases between the germline ends. The CDR3 region is CASSPPSAGVAPDEQFF. The CDR3 DNA follows: TGTGCCAGCTCACCACCGTCAGCCGGGGTGGCGCCCGATGAGCAGTTCTTC.

This rearrangement joins TRBV6-1 to TRBJ1-1; no definite D call. Germline CDR1 MNHNS, CDR2 SASEGT. V was clipped by 10 bases and J by 6 bases, with 9 bases between them. The length of the CDR3 is 10 residues. The CDR3 DNA reads as TGTGCCACCCAAAACGCTGAAGCTTTCTTT. This codes for CATQNAEAFF.

In nucleotides, the CDR3 is TGTGCCAGCATGGGGGACAATGAGCAGTTCTTC. It encodes CASMGDNEQFF. The chain couples TRBV6-1 to TRBJ2-1, with D perhaps assigned TRBD1 or TRBD2 (5 bases each). Deletions cut 7 bases from V and 5 bases from J, with 6 bases between. This CDR3 region has 11 residues. From germline, CDR1 is MNHNS and CDR2 SASEGT.

The chain links TRBV7-9 to TRBJ2-1; possibly TRBD1 for D (6 bases). CDR1 is SEHNR and CDR2 is FQNEAQ in the germline V gene (reference sequence). This CDR3 has 14 amino acids. Deletions cut 0 bases from V and 10 bases from J, with 13 bases between. CDR3 region: CASSLAGARMEQFF. CDR3 in DNA: TGTGCCAGCAGCTTAGCGGGGGCGAGAATGGAGCAGTTCTTC.

The chain links TRBV9 to TRBJ1-6, with unresolved D. V dropped 2 bases and J dropped 6 bases, with 9 bases sitting between them. The CDR3 has 14 residues. CDR1 and CDR2 from the germline V gene are SGDLS and YYNGEE. In nucleotides, the CDR3 is TGTGCCAGCAGCGTCGACACCTTTAATTCACCCCTCCACTTT. Residues: CASSVDTFNSPLHF.

This sequence joins TRBV6-1 and TRBJ1-3; D call uncertain. Trimming pared 1 base from V and 1 base from J, leaving 5 bases between. CDR3 length: 14 amino acids. Germline assignment: CDR1 MNHNS and CDR2 SASEGT. The CDR3 loop is CASSEGSSGNTIYF. Here the CDR3 DNA reads TGTGCCAGCAGTGAAGGGTCTTCTGGAAACACCATATATTTT.

This clone has only a few counts. This sequence joins TRBV7-8 and TRBJ2-7; possibly TRBD1 or TRBD2 for D (5 bases each). CDR1 SGHVS and CDR2 FQNEAQ come from the germline V gene. Trimming shortened V by 4 bases and J by 3 bases, and 19 bases separated the two germline ends. The CDR3 is made up of 16 amino acids. CDR3 coding DNA: TGTGCCAGCAGCTGGACCCCCGGGACCGAGGACTACGAGCAGTACTTC. This gives the protein CASSWTPGTEDYEQYF. Based on the CDR3 plus reference TRBV7-8 and TRBJ2-7, the full variable domain is GAGVSQSPRYKVAKRGQDVALRCDPISGHVSLFWYQQALGQGPEFLTYFQNEAQLDKSGLPSDRFFAERPEGSVSTLKIQRTQQEDSAVYLCASSWTPGTEDYEQYFGPGTRLTVT.